These 19 T cell receptor beta chains came from one sample sequenced in a study of cytomegalovirus exposure and HLA in healthy donors. PCR involved 60 Vbeta and 13 Jbeta primers. Clones were sequenced by immunoSEQ multiplex PCR, and TCRdb holds only the in-frame ones, with some missing. The sample includes 110,000 to 150,000 clones, about 81% of them seen just once. Sequencing was done on a sample of PBMCs. The receptors come from a man in his thirties or forties in good health and CMV-seronegative.

The genes are TRBV7-9 and TRBJ2-5; TRBD2 aligns across 7 bases. The DNA end is more similar to TRBJ2-7, so the J call may be wrong. Germline CDR1 is SEHNR and CDR2 is FQNEAQ (reference sequence). This CDR3 region has 19 residues. The CDR3 region has the DNA TGTGCCAGCAGCTTCCCCCTAGCGGCGGGGTTGAAATCCTCCTACGAGCAGTACTTC. Amino acids: CASSFPLAAGLKSSYEQYF.

The rearrangement links TRBV11-2 to TRBJ2-3; 8 nucleotides agree with TRBD2. The germline CDR1 and CDR2 sequences are SGHAT and FQNNGV. CDR3 size: 16 residues. V lost 0 bases to trimming and J lost 3 bases; unmatched junction nucleotides: 5. CDR3 residues: CASSLEEGTRTDTQYF. CDR3 in DNA: TGTGCCAGCAGCTTAGAAGAGGGGACTAGAACAGATACGCAGTATTTT.

In this sample, this clone turned up a few times. V gene TRBV7-9 combines with J gene TRBJ2-7; tentative D call: TRBD1 (5 bases). This CDR3 spans 11 amino acids. V lost 4 bases, J lost 7 bases, and 8 bases lay in between. Germline CDR1 and CDR2: SEHNR and FQNEAQ (reference sequence). In nucleotides, the CDR3 is TGTGCCAGCAGCTGGGCAGGGGAGCAGTACTTC. Amino acid sequence: CASSWAGEQYF.

The chain employs TRBV6-6 and TRBJ2-7; possible D gene TRBD1, 6 bases. V was pared by 4 bases and J by 5 bases, with 12 bases between. CDR1 and CDR2 from the germline V gene are MNHNY and SVGAGI (reference sequence). The length of the CDR3 is 13 residues. This chain's CDR3 is CASSWTVINEQYF. The CDR3 DNA reads TGTGCCAGCAGTTGGACAGTCATCAACGAGCAGTACTTC.

CDR3 sequence reads: CASSQEPQGTDYGYTF. The CDR3 DNA is TGTGCCAGCAGCCAAGAACCCCAGGGGACAGACTATGGCTACACCTTC. The genes are TRBV4-2 and TRBJ1-2, with 7 bases identical to TRBD1. There are 16 residues in the CDR3. Trimming removed 0 bases from V and 3 bases from J; junction bases left unmatched: 7. CDR1 LGHNA and CDR2 YNFKEQ come from the germline V gene.

The count of this clone is one. This rearrangement joins TRBV1 to TRBJ1-3. TRBV1 is described as a pseudogene. The CDR3 is made up of 17 amino acids. CDR3 nucleotides: TGCACCAGCAGCCAAGATTTCGGGGGGATCTCTGGAAACACCATATATTTT. Translating gives CTSSQDFGGISGNTIYF.

There are a few counts of this clone. The V and J genes are TRBV10-2 and TRBJ2-2, with 7 bases identical to TRBD1. This CDR3 spans 14 amino acids. V lost 4 bases and J lost 6; bases outside the gene matches: 5. Germline CDR1 is WSHSY and CDR2 is SAAADI. The DNA for the CDR3 is TGCGCCAGCAGTGGATTAGACAGGGCCGGGGAGCTGTTTTTT. It encodes CASSGLDRAGELFF.

The chain carries TRBV5-6 and TRBJ2-7; 10 bases align to TRBD2. The CDR3 totals 16 residues. Trimming took 1 base from V and 2 from J; bases not matched to a gene: 6. Germline CDR1 reads SGHDT; CDR2 reads YYEEEE. Here the CDR3 DNA reads TGTGCCAGCAGCTTGATTGGTCTAGCGGGAGCCTACGAGCAGTACTTC. Translation gives CASSLIGLAGAYEQYF.

In its sample, this clone was seen once. The chain is built from TRBV5-1 and TRBJ2-1; no clear D. Trimming left V 0 bases short and J 6 bases short, with 13 bases between. Germline lookup yields CDR1 SGHRS and CDR2 YFSETQ. The CDR3 sequence is 15 residues long. This chain's CDR3 is CASSLEPTRTNEQFF. DNA of the CDR3: TGCGCCAGCAGCTTGGAGCCCACTCGCACCAATGAGCAGTTCTTC.

The genes are TRBV29-1 and TRBJ2-1, with 11 bases lining up with TRBD1. From germline, CDR1 is SQVTM and CDR2 ANQGSEA. The CDR3 totals 16 residues. J gave up 6 bases and V 1 base, and 8 bases lay outside the gene matches. The CDR3 protein is CSVEVRGTGGPNEQFF. In nucleotides, the CDR3 is TGCAGCGTTGAAGTCCGCGGGACAGGGGGACCCAATGAGCAGTTCTTC.

This clone is a singleton in its sample. The rearrangement joins TRBV6-6 to TRBJ2-3; D uncertain. The CDR3 covers 12 residues. Trimming shortened V by 5 bases and J by 2 bases, and 5 bases separated the two germline ends. Germline V gene lookup returns CDR1 MNHNY and CDR2 SVGAGI (reference sequence). CDR3 DNA: TGTGCCAGCAGTCAGGTCACAGATACGCAGTATTTT. Translation: CASSQVTDTQYF.

This chain uses TRBV19 with TRBJ1-6; maybe TRBD1 (5 bases). V was pared by 7 bases and J by 11 bases, with 24 bases between. Per germline, CDR1 LNHDA and CDR2 SQIVND (reference sequence). This CDR3 is 16 amino acids long. The CDR3 region is CASTLGVGGLLTPLHF. The CDR3 coding sequence is TGTGCCAGTACCCTGGGAGTCGGGGGGTTACTTACACCCCTCCACTTT.

This clone has more than one count but fewer than ten. The chain has TRBV6-5 and TRBJ2-7, with D possibly matching TRBD2 (5 bases). This CDR3 is 14 amino acids long. V was cut by 7 bases and J by 0 bases, with 13 bases left in between. Germline CDR1 MNHEY, CDR2 SVGAGI. The CDR3 region has the DNA TGTGCCAGCATCCCAGGTGGGAGCTCCTACGAGCAGTACTTC. It encodes CASIPGGSSYEQYF.

The chain joins TRBV2 to TRBJ2-1, with D maybe TRBD2 (6 bases). This CDR3 has 13 amino acids. V was trimmed by 10 bases and J by 0 bases, leaving 10 bases between them. CDR1 is SNHLY and CDR2 is FYNNEI in the germline V gene. The CDR3 DNA reads as TGTGCCATCCCGACTAGCTCCTACAATGAGCAGTTCTTC. Protein product: CAIPTSSYNEQFF.

This chain uses TRBV14 with TRBJ2-5; 8 positions match TRBD1. The CDR3 covers 13 residues. Per the germline V gene, CDR1 is SGHDN and CDR2 is FVKESK. J lost 13 bases, V lost 0 bases, and 7 bases had no gene match. CDR3 region: CASSQDLQGAMYF. CDR3 DNA sequence: TGTGCCAGCAGCCAAGATCTGCAGGGGGCAATGTACTTC.

This clone was counted only a few times. CDR3 DNA sequence: TGTGCCAGCAGTCCGCGACTAGCGCCCACGACTGAGCAGTTCTTC. Protein sequence: CASSPRLAPTTEQFF. This chain connects TRBV27 to TRBJ2-1, with 8 bases matching TRBD2. Germline CDR1 and CDR2: MNHEY and SMNVEV (reference sequence). With 5 bases clipped from V and 9 bases from J, the junction kept 12 bases outside the gene matches. This CDR3 comprises 15 residues.

The chain combines TRBV10-1 with TRBJ2-1; D ambiguous. CDR1 is WNHNN, CDR2 SYGVQD, per germline (reference sequence). This CDR3 is built from 13 residues. V was pared by 1 base and J by 8 bases, with 9 bases between. The CDR3 loop is CASSEYSSYEQFF. In nucleotides, the CDR3 is TGCGCCAGCAGTGAGTACAGTTCTTATGAGCAGTTCTTC.

J is TRBJ1-1 and V is TRBV5-1; 9 bases line up with TRBD1. The CDR3 spans 13 residues. Germline V gene lookup returns CDR1 SGHRS and CDR2 YFSETQ. V was clipped by 9 bases and J by 1 base; unmatched bases: 4. The CDR3 sequence: CATRQGGNTEAFF. The CDR3 DNA reads as TGCGCCACCCGACAGGGGGGGAACACTGAAGCTTTCTTT.

This clone was recorded a few times. The CDR3 nucleotides are TGCGCCAGCAGTGACCGGGGAAACACCATATATTTT. Its protein product is CASSDRGNTIYF. This chain uses TRBV10-1 with TRBJ1-3, with no clear D. CDR3 length: 12 amino acids. Trimming cost V 3 bases and J 4 bases, with 4 bases left between them. Germline V gene sequence: CDR1 WNHNN, CDR2 SYGVQD (reference sequence).